The 29 T cell receptor beta chains presented below share a single source sample, sequenced in a study of blood T cell repertoires in COVID-19 (dated by TCRdb to about 2020). The library came from the immunoSEQ multiplex PCR assay. Sourced from immuneACCESS, this table was stored by TCRdb with only in-frame sequences that have V and J called. A share of the clones is absent; for the studies checked, an unresolved V gene accounts for under half, and the remainder has no known explanation. The sample profile shows under 150,000 clones; 85% to 90% of them were found once. About 4.5% of the sample comes from the top ten. The sequencing input was peripheral blood. Receptor source: a woman in her fifties or sixties with acute or convalescent COVID-19.

The V gene is TRBV9, the J gene TRBJ1-4, with 8 bases matching TRBD1. V trimming: 3 bases; J trimming: 7 bases; junction bases outside the gene matches: 2. Germline CDR1 is SGDLS and CDR2 is YYNGEE. This CDR3 is 13 amino acids long. The CDR3 DNA follows: TGTGCCAGCAGCGACGACAGGGGTGAAAAACTGTTTTTT. The encoded protein is CASSDDRGEKLFF.

The V gene is TRBV4-2, the J gene TRBJ1-2; D is unclear. The CDR3 length is 16 residues. Trimming cost V 0 bases and J 0 bases, with 11 bases left between them. Germline V gene sequence: CDR1 LGHNA, CDR2 YNFKEQ. The CDR3 region has the DNA TGTGCCAGCAGCCAAGATGACATAGACCCTAACTATGGCTACACCTTC. Residues: CASSQDDIDPNYGYTF.

This rearrangement joins TRBV11-2 to TRBJ2-7; D is ambiguous. CDR3 length equals 14 residues. Between the trimmed V and J ends, which lost 5 bases and 5 bases, there was a span of 16 bases. Germline-derived CDR1 and CDR2 are SGHAT and FQNNGV. In nucleotides, the CDR3 is TGTGCCAGCAGCCCCACTTTCATTCAAGACGAGCAGTACTTC. It specifies CASSPTFIQDEQYF. Full variable domain (remainder filled in from reference TRBV11-2 and TRBJ2-7): EAGVAQSPRYKIIEKRQSVAFWCNPISGHATLYWYQQILGQGPKLLIQFQNNGVVDDSQLPKDRFSAERLKGVDSTLKIQPAKLEDSAVYLCASSPTFIQDEQYFGPGTRLTVT.

The CDR3 bases are TGTGCCAGCAGCCCCCTTAAAGTAGTCGATGAGCAGTTCTTC. It is translated as CASSPLKVVDEQFF. This rearrangement joins TRBV7-9 to TRBJ2-1; D call uncertain. Between the trimmed V and J ends, which lost 5 bases and 8 bases, there was a span of 16 bases. CDR3 length: 14 residues. From germline, CDR1 is SEHNR and CDR2 FQNEAQ (reference sequence).

The V call is TRBV28, the J call TRBJ1-1, with D uncertain. The germline gives CDR1 MDHEN, CDR2 SYDVKM. The CDR3 length is 13 residues. Trimming removed 5 bases from V and 1 base from J, with 8 bases in between. The DNA for the CDR3 is TGTGCCAGCAGTACCACTCCGAACACTGAAGCTTTCTTT. Residues: CASSTTPNTEAFF. Based on the CDR3 plus reference TRBV28 and TRBJ1-1, the full variable domain is DVKVTQSSRYLVKRTGEKVFLECVQDMDHENMFWYRQDPGLGLRLIYFSYDVKMKEKGDIPEGYSVSREKKERFSLILESASTNQTSMYLCASSTTPNTEAFFGQGTRLTVV.

The chain carries TRBV3-1 (or the pseudogene TRBV3-2) and TRBJ2-1; D is perhaps TRBD1 (5 bases). The ends were cut back, 4 bases at V and 5 bases at J, with 15 bases in the middle. The germline V gene encodes CDR1 LGHDT and CDR2 YNNKEL (reference sequence). This CDR3 has 15 residues. CDR3 in amino acids: CASSLTDPGNNEQFF. The CDR3 DNA is TGTGCCAGCAGCCTTACTGACCCAGGGAACAATGAGCAGTTCTTC.

The chain joins TRBV14 to TRBJ2-3, with D unclear. The CDR3 contains 13 residues. From germline, CDR1 is SGHDN and CDR2 FVKESK. V lost 2 bases, J lost 3 bases, and 6 bases lay in between. The CDR3 protein is CASSQRGTDTQYF. The CDR3 bases are TGTGCCAGCAGCCAACGCGGTACAGATACGCAGTATTTT.

The chain couples TRBV10-3 to TRBJ1-6, with 10 bases that match TRBD1. Germline assignment: CDR1 ENHRY and CDR2 SYGVKD. CDR3 length: 17 amino acids. The V segment lost 0 bases and the J segment 7 bases; nucleotides outside the gene matches: 6. The CDR3 bases are TGTGCCATCAGTGAGTCGGGGACAGGGGCGTTAAATTCACCCCTCCACTTT. Translation: CAISESGTGALNSPLHF.

The chain employs TRBV30 and TRBJ1-2, with D tentatively TRBD1 (6 bases). This CDR3 is 12 amino acids long. Germline V gene sequence: CDR1 GTSNPN, CDR2 SVGIG (reference sequence). Trimming shortened V by 4 bases and J by 7 bases, and 13 bases separated the two germline ends. DNA of the CDR3: TGTGCCTGGACCACCCACAGGGTTGGCTACACCTTC. It specifies CAWTTHRVGYTF.

The chain carries TRBV28 and TRBJ2-7, with 7 bases fitting TRBD1. CDR1 and CDR2 from the germline V gene are MDHEN and SYDVKM. V shed 5 bases, J shed 6 bases, and the junction held 13 bases outside the gene matches. This CDR3 region has 15 residues. The chain's CDR3 is CASSLRTGGSSEQYF. The CDR3 DNA sequence: TGTGCCAGCAGTCTACGGACAGGTGGTTCGTCCGAGCAGTACTTC.

The chain joins TRBV27 to TRBJ1-2; maybe TRBD1 (5 bases). From germline, CDR1 is MNHEY and CDR2 SMNVEV (reference sequence). This CDR3 comprises 15 residues. V was cut by 8 bases and J by 3 bases, with 19 bases left in between. The CDR3 sequence: CASLGLGLGYYGYTF. Here the CDR3 DNA reads TGTGCCAGCTTGGGATTGGGGCTAGGGTACTATGGCTACACCTTC.

This clone was seen once. Distinct nucleotide sequences in the sample also encode this CDR3. The rearrangement joins TRBV18 to TRBJ1-1; a possible D gene is TRBD1 (5 bases). Germline V gives CDR1 KGHSH, CDR2 LQKENI. The germline V and J ends were trimmed by 1 base and 2 bases, with 8 bases remaining between them. The length of the CDR3 is 14 residues. The CDR3 here is CASSPQGINTEAFF. The CDR3 DNA reads TGTGCCAGCTCACCACAGGGGATTAACACTGAAGCTTTCTTT.

V and J are TRBV15 and TRBJ1-2, with D perhaps matching TRBD1 (5 bases). V was cut by 3 bases and J by 10 bases, with 21 bases left in between. The CDR3 length is 15 residues. Germline V gene data show CDR1 as LNHNV and CDR2 as YYDKDF (reference sequence). CDR3 sequence: CATSSMDNEAGDYTF. The CDR3 DNA follows: TGTGCCACCAGCAGTATGGACAATGAGGCCGGAGACTACACCTTC.

This chain uses TRBV18 with TRBJ1-4; no definite D call. CDR1 is KGHSH, CDR2 LQKENI, per germline. The CDR3 sequence is 14 residues long. Trimming stripped 6 bases from V and 0 bases from J, with 8 bases between. The CDR3 bases are TGTGCCAGCTCTCCCTTTCCAACTAATGAAAAACTGTTTTTT. This gives the protein CASSPFPTNEKLFF.

J is TRBJ2-7 and V is TRBV6-5, with 7 bases lining up with TRBD2. The V segment lost 8 bases and the J segment 0 bases; nucleotides outside the gene matches: 10. This CDR3 is built from 15 residues. CDR1 and CDR2 (germline): MNHEY, SVGAGI. The CDR3 sequence is CASLGRGVSSYEQYF. Here the CDR3 DNA reads TGTGCCAGCCTAGGGAGGGGAGTTTCCTCCTACGAGCAGTACTTC.

This chain connects TRBV24-1 to TRBJ1-2; no firm D call. The CDR3 consists of 12 residues. Germline lookup yields CDR1 KGHDR and CDR2 SFDVKD. V lost 4 bases and J lost 5, with 7 bases in between. Here the CDR3 DNA reads TGTGCCACCAGTGAGGCAGGTTATGGCTACACCTTC. It translates to CATSEAGYGYTF.

The gene calls are TRBV4-1 and TRBJ1-1; TRBD1 aligns across 7 bases. Germline V gene sequence: CDR1 MGHRA, CDR2 YSYEKL. The CDR3 has 16 residues. V shed 0 bases, J shed 1 base, and the junction held 5 bases outside the gene matches. The CDR3 DNA sequence: TGCGCCAGCAGCCAAGACCGGACAGGAGGGAACACTGAAGCTTTCTTT. Amino acid sequence: CASSQDRTGGNTEAFF.

The chain uses TRBV3-1 (or the pseudogene TRBV3-2) and TRBJ1-2; 9 bases are a match to TRBD1. With V trimmed by 4 bases and J by 6 bases, 6 bases remained unmatched. The germline V gene encodes CDR1 LGHDT and CDR2 YNNKEL (reference sequence). The CDR3 consists of 14 residues. In DNA form, the CDR3 reads TGTGCCAGCAGCCCCTTTCGACAGGGGGATGGCTACACCTTC. It specifies CASSPFRQGDGYTF.

V is TRBV3-1 (or the pseudogene TRBV3-2) and J is TRBJ2-1; D ambiguous. V was clipped by 3 bases and J by 3 bases, with 12 bases between them. The CDR3 extends over 15 amino acids. In germline, CDR1 is LGHDT, CDR2 YNNKEL (reference sequence). The CDR3: CASSQERAFYNEQFF. The CDR3 nucleotides read TGTGCCAGCAGCCAGGAGAGAGCCTTCTACAATGAGCAGTTCTTC.

The chain carries TRBV28 and TRBJ2-3, with 8 bases lining up with TRBD1. The V gene's germline CDR1 is MDHEN and CDR2 SYDVKM. J lost 2 bases, V lost 6 bases, and 7 bases had no gene match. CDR3 length equals 15 residues. The CDR3 nucleotides read TGTGCCAGCAGAGAAACAGGGGGAATCACAGATACGCAGTATTTT. Residues: CASRETGGITDTQYF.

The chain is built from TRBV19 and TRBJ1-2; D is unclear. The CDR3 is 15 amino acids. Germline loops: CDR1 LNHDA, CDR2 SQIVND (reference sequence). V gave up 6 bases and J gave up 0 bases, with 14 bases separating them. Written as DNA, the CDR3 is TGTGCCAGTAGCCCGATGATGAGTACTAACTATGGCTACACCTTC. Translating gives CASSPMMSTNYGYTF.

The chain carries TRBV5-1 and TRBJ1-1, with a tentative D call TRBD1 (6 bases). CDR1 and CDR2 (germline): SGHRS, YFSETQ. Trimming took 4 bases from V and 7 from J, leaving 14 bases between them. This CDR3 is built from 13 residues. For the CDR3, the DNA is TGCGCCAGCAGCCGGCGGGGGCGTATTGAAGCTTTCTTT. Translating gives CASSRRGRIEAFF.

Details on this clone: One end of the junction varies from germline; a read error may be responsible. This chain links TRBV19 with TRBJ1-2; D ambiguous. This CDR3 spans 13 amino acids. Per the germline V gene, CDR1 is LNHDA and CDR2 is SQIVND (reference sequence). CDR3 amino acids: CASSRIGVQSSAF. CDR3 nucleotides: TGTGCCAGTAGTAGGATCGGCGTGCAATCGAGCGCCTTC.

This chain connects TRBV19 to TRBJ1-5; TRBD1 is a possible D gene (5 bases). Trimming left V 1 base short and J 2 bases short, with 15 bases between. This CDR3 is 17 amino acids long. The germline V gene has CDR1 LNHDA and CDR2 SQIVND (reference sequence). CDR3 in DNA: TGTGCCAGTAGTATAGCCCAGGGTGCTGAGGGCAATCAGCCCCAGCATTTT. This translates into CASSIAQGAEGNQPQHF. Supplemented by reference TRBV19 and TRBJ1-5, the full variable domain reads DGGITQSPKYLFRKEGQNVTLSCEQNLNHDAMYWYRQDPGQGLRLIYYSQIVNDFQKGDIAEGYSVSREKKESFPLTVTSAQKNPTAFYLCASSIAQGAEGNQPQHFGDGTRLSIL.

The chain joins TRBV19 to TRBJ2-1; maybe TRBD2 (5 bases). Germline CDR1 reads LNHDA; CDR2 reads SQIVND (reference sequence). This CDR3 contains 13 residues. Trimming stripped 1 base from V and 4 bases from J, with 5 bases between. CDR3 region: CASSIGRYNEQFF. CDR3 DNA: TGTGCCAGTAGTATAGGGAGGTACAATGAGCAGTTCTTC.

The V and J genes are TRBV30 and TRBJ1-2; 10 bases agree with TRBD1. After removal of 2 bases from V and 8 bases from J, the junction contained 8 bases not matched to a gene. The CDR3 is 14 residues long. The germline CDR1 and CDR2 sequences are GTSNPN and SVGIG (reference sequence). The CDR3, as DNA: TGTGCCTGGAGTCCGGGACAGGGGCTTGGAGGCTACACCTTC. Residues: CAWSPGQGLGGYTF.

The gene calls are TRBV19 and TRBJ1-1; D call uncertain. The CDR3 has 14 amino acids. The germline gives CDR1 LNHDA, CDR2 SQIVND (reference sequence). Between the trimmed V and J ends, which lost 5 bases and 1 base, there was a span of 11 bases. DNA of the CDR3: TGTGCCAGTAGTCCTATACAGAGGAACACTGAAGCTTTCTTT. This gives the protein CASSPIQRNTEAFF.

V is TRBV7-2 and J is TRBJ2-3; TRBD2 matches 9 bases. Germline values: CDR1 SGHTA, CDR2 FQGNSA. The trim removed 3 bases at V and 5 bases at J, leaving 3 bases unmatched. CDR3 length equals 14 residues. The CDR3 protein is CASSLGLAVDTQYF. The CDR3 coding sequence is TGTGCCAGCAGCTTGGGACTAGCCGTAGATACGCAGTATTTT.

The CDR3 DNA is TGTGCCAGCACTCGAACAGGGAGCGGCTACACCTTC. This translates into CASTRTGSGYTF. This rearrangement joins TRBV6-5 to TRBJ1-2, with D perhaps TRBD1 (6 bases). The CDR3 spans 12 residues. V lost 7 bases and J 8 bases, leaving 14 bases between the germline ends. Germline CDR1 MNHEY, CDR2 SVGAGI.